This T cell receptor beta chain was captured in a study of T cell changes during pregnancy in multiple sclerosis. TCRdb's copy holds only in-frame clones and misses some; the assay was immunoSEQ multiplex PCR. The data hold 85,000 to 95,000 clones, with around 92% observed a single time. This CDR3 comprises 14 residues. The V end was cut by 4 bases, the J end by 5 bases, with 14 bases between. Germline-derived CDR1 and CDR2 are LGHNA and YNFKEQ. The rearrangement links TRBV4-2 to TRBJ1-2; D remains unclear. The source is a female donor in good health, enrolled as a control in a pregnancy study. Source: peripheral blood, taken after pregnancy. This CDR3 reads CASSPMVAAYGYTF. CDR3 nucleotide sequence: TGTGCCAGCAGCCCCATGGTGGCGGCTTATGGCTACACCTTC.